The 2 T cell receptor beta chains reported below all come from one sample, sequenced in a study of T cells after yellow fever vaccination (dated by TCRdb to the late 2010s). The library was made by 5' RACE. Sequencing used an Illumina HiSeq 2500. TCRdb redid the processing of the public reads, applying fastp at Q25 and MiXCR, and retained in-frame beta chains. Here each entry gathers all rows of one CDR3 protein and keeps the most common genes and DNA. The sample data list 200,000 to 300,000 distinct CDR3 sequences, and 13% of these were observed just once. The ten largest clones capture around 0.49% of the sample. Explained via the paper, the treatment or condition label denotes: live attenuated yellow fever vaccine strain. Sequences were derived from CD4+ T cells sorted from PBMCs, sampled 45 days after the yellow fever booster vaccination. These receptors all stem from a man aged 30 to 39 who received the YFV17D yellow fever vaccine.

This clonotype has only a few counts. V is TRBV7-2 and J is TRBJ2-2; D is unresolved. Germline V CDR1 and CDR2: SGHTA, FQGNSA. CDR3 length: 14 amino acids. V lost 7 bases and J lost 2, with 11 bases in between. CDR3 sequence: CASTPSTNTGELFF. The DNA for the CDR3 is TGTGCCAGCACCCCCTCTACCAACACCGGGGAGCTGTTTTTT. The full variable domain, completed using reference TRBV7-2 and TRBJ2-2, is GAGVSQSPSNKVTEKGKDVELRCDPISGHTALYWYRQSLGQGLEFLIYFQGNSAPDKSGLPSDRFSAERTGGSVSTLTIQRTQQEDSAVYLCASTPSTNTGELFFGEGSRLTVL.

The chain carries TRBV6-2 or TRBV6-3 and TRBJ2-2, with TRBD2 matching over 9 bases. The CDR3 runs 15 residues. Germline assignment: CDR1 MNHEY and CDR2 SVGEGT. V was pared by 6 bases and J by 5 bases, with 7 bases of the junction left unmatched. This chain's CDR3 is CASRIAGVGTGELFF. The CDR3 region has the DNA TGTGCCAGCAGAATAGCGGGAGTCGGAACCGGGGAGCTGTTTTTT.